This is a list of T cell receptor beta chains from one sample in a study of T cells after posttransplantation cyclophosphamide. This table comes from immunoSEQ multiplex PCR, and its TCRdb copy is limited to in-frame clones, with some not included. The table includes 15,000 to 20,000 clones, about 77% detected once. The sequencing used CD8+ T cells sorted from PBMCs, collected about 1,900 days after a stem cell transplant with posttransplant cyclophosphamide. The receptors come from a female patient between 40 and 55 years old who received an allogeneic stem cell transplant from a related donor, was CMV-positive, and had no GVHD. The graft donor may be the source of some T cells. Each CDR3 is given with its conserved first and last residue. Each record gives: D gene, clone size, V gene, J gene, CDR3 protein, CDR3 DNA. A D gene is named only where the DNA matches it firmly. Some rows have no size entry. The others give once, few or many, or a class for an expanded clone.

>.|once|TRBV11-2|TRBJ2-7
CASSLGAGGYEQYF
TGTGCCAGCAGCTTAGGGGCAGGGGGGTACGAGCAGTACTTC
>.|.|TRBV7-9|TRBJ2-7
CASSFRGEQYF
TGTGCCAGCAGCTTTCGGGGGGAGCAGTACTTC
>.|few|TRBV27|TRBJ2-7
CASSFGGSYEQYF
TGTGCCAGCAGTTTTGGGGGGTCCTACGAGCAGTACTTC
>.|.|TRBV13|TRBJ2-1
CASSLGQGYNEQFF
TGTGCCAGCAGCTTAGGACAGGGATACAATGAGCAGTTCTTC
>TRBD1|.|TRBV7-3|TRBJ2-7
CASSFSSGTATYEQYF
TGTGCCAGCAGCTTTTCTTCGGGGACAGCAACCTACGAGCAGTACTTC
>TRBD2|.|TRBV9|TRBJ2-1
CASSGEGLAGGGSYNEQFF
TGTGCCAGCAGCGGAGAGGGACTAGCGGGGGGGGGCTCCTACAATGAGCAGTTCTTC
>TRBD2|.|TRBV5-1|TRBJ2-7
CASSLPGLNEQYF
TGCGCCAGCAGCTTGCCGGGACTAAACGAGCAGTACTTC
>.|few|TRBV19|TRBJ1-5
CASWKGVAGREGQPQHF
TGTGCCAGCTGGAAAGGGGTCGCAGGTAGAGAAGGGCAGCCCCAGCATTTT
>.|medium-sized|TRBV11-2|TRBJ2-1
CASTPNQDYNEQFF
TGTGCCAGCACCCCGAACCAGGACTACAATGAGCAGTTCTTC
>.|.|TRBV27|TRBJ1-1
CASSLLFGEGQNTEAFF
TGTGCCAGCAGTTTACTGTTCGGGGAAGGCCAGAACACTGAAGCTTTCTTT
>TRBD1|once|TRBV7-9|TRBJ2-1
CASSSKGQVIYNEQFF
TGTGCCAGCAGCTCTAAGGGACAGGTGATATACAATGAGCAGTTCTTC
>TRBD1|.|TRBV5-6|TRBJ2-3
CASSSGTVLSTDTQYF
TGTGCCAGCAGCTCGGGGACAGTGTTGTCCACAGATACGCAGTATTTT
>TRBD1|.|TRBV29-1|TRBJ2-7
CSVDGDRIDEQYF
TGCAGCGTTGACGGGGACAGGATAGACGAGCAGTACTTC
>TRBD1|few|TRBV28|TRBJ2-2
CASRQLPGQGTGELFF
TGTGCCAGCAGGCAACTTCCGGGACAGGGAACCGGGGAGCTGTTTTTT
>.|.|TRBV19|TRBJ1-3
CASTEGLHSGNTIYF
TGTGCCAGTACGGAGGGCCTTCACTCTGGAAACACCATATATTTT